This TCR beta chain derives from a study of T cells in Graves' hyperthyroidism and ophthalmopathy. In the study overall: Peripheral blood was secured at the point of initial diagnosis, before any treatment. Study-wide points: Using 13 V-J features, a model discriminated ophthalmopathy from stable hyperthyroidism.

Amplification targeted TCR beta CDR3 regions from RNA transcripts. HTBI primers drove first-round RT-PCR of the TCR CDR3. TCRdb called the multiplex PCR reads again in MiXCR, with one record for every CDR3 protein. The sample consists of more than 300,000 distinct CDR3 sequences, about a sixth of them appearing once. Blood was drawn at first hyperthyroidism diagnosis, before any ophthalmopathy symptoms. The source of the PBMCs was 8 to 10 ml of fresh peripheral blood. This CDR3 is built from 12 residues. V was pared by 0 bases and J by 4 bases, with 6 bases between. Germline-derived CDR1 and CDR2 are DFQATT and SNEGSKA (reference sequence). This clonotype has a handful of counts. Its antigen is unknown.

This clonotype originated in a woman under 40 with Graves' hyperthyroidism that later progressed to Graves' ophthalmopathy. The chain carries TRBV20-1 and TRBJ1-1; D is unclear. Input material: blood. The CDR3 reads CSARDRTTEAFF. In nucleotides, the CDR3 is TGCAGTGCTAGAGATCGGACCACTGAAGCTTTCTTT.